This entry concerns a single T cell receptor (beta chain). Its antigen is not identified. The entry originates in a study of CD8 T cells in ankylosing spondylitis. General study points: Ankylosing spondylitis blood appeared to carry a characteristic TCR beta motif of roughly eight highly homologous variants.

The CDR3 covers 15 residues. The V gene lost 2 bases and the J gene lost 0 bases, with 8 bases spanning the gap. From germline, CDR1 is KGHSH and CDR2 LQKENI. Quantitative 5'-RACE with molecular barcodes generated TCR beta libraries. TCRdb passed the 5' RACE reads through MiXCR, listing each CDR3 protein once. The data contain roughly 700,000 distinct CDR3 sequences, 15% to 20% of them singletons. This TCR was sampled from a male donor with ankylosing spondylitis. The sample taken for sequencing was blood, either unsorted or a sorted T cell fraction (not recorded which). The chain links TRBV18 to TRBJ2-1, with D unclear. CDR3 region: CASSPNGYSYNEQFF. In DNA form, the CDR3 reads TGTGCCAGCTCACCAAACGGCTACTCCTACAATGAGCAGTTCTTC.